This entry is about one TCR beta chain. The sample originates from a study of blood T cell repertoires in COVID-19. Study at large: Acute and convalescent COVID-19 specimens originated in the United States, Italy and Spain. The cDNA or gDNA used as material had been derived from T cells, B-cell-depleted T cells, or PBMCs.

Original handling: Nucleated cell number was recorded as an estimate derived from reference gene primer amplification. Profiled with immunoSEQ multiplex PCR; TCRdb holds only in-frame clones, not every one. Clone size and V and J calls were adopted from that table, with D and trimming inferred from the DNA. The sample contains 80,000 to 100,000 clones, roughly 80% of which appear only once. The sample consisted of peripheral blood. This sequence was found in a man between 60 and 75 years old with acute or convalescent COVID-19.

CDR3 residues: CASGEGSSYEQYF. The CDR3 DNA reads as TGTGCCTCGGGGGAGGGCTCCTCCTACGAGCAGTACTTC. The J gene is TRBJ2-7, the V gene TRBV7-9; 7 bases match TRBD2. The CDR3 covers 13 residues. V was pared by 11 bases and J by 0 bases, with 7 bases of the junction left unmatched. Germline lookup yields CDR1 SEHNR and CDR2 FQNEAQ (reference sequence). Supplemented by reference TRBV7-9 and TRBJ2-7, the full variable domain reads DTGVSQNPRHKITKRGQNVTFRCDPISEHNRLYWYRQTLGQGPEFLTYFQNEAQLEKSRLLSDRFSAERPKGSFSTLEIQRTEQGDSAMYLCASGEGSSYEQYFGPGTRLTVT.